This paragraph covers one T cell receptor beta chain sequence. This specimen comes from a study of T cells after somatic rescue of genetic block. This CDR3 spans 13 amino acids. The germline V gene encodes CDR1 MDHEN and CDR2 SYDVKM. Trimming removed 5 bases from V and 4 bases from J; junction bases left unmatched: 2. Produced via immunoSEQ multiplex PCR; TCRdb's table is partial and in-frame only. Counted here are 85,000 to 100,000 clones, 70% to 90% occurring once; the ten biggest clones make up roughly 1.5%. This chain links TRBV28 with TRBJ2-7; the match to TRBD2 covers 10 bases. The sequence was obtained from a woman between 18 and 29 years old. Material: peripheral blood mononuclear cells (PBMCs). CDR3 DNA sequence: TGTGCCAGCAGTGGGACTAGCGCATACGAGCAGTACTTC. This sequence encodes CASSGTSAYEQYF.